The entry below gives a single TCR beta chain sequence along with its context. These data are taken from a study of control samples from healthy donors and cancer patients. TCRdb keeps only in-frame clones here, not all; method: immunoSEQ multiplex PCR. The data show about 190,000 clones, about nine tenths seen once. The CDR3 runs 14 residues. Germline CDR1 LNHDA, CDR2 SQIVND (reference sequence). V lost 10 bases and J lost 2, with 15 bases in between. The sequencing sample was made of blood. The chain joins TRBV19 to TRBJ1-5, with D possibly being TRBD1 (5 bases). This TCR was recovered from a man aged 25 to 40 in good health. The CDR3 reads CATRTPGRNQPQHF. The CDR3 DNA follows: TGTGCCACCAGGACACCGGGGCGCAATCAGCCCCAGCATTTT. The full variable domain, its missing parts supplied by reference TRBV19 and TRBJ1-5, is DGGITQSPKYLFRKEGQNVTLSCEQNLNHDAMYWYRQDPGQGLRLIYYSQIVNDFQKGDIAEGYSVSREKKESFPLTVTSAQKNPTAFYLCATRTPGRNQPQHFGDGTRLSIL.